This T cell receptor beta chain was captured in a study of OX40 agonist ivuxolimab in advanced cancers. Study-level information: Every patient in dose escalation had hepatocellular carcinoma, melanoma, renal cell or head and neck cancer. Patients with prior anti-PD-1, anti-PD-L1 or anti-CTLA-4 therapy were eligible; less than 50% had some.

Profiled with immunoSEQ multiplex PCR; TCRdb holds only in-frame clones, not every one. The repertoire holds approximately 31,000 clones, with around four fifths as singletons. CDR1 and CDR2 (germline): LNHDA, SQIVND (reference sequence). This CDR3 spans 18 amino acids. Trimming cost V 5 bases and J 3 bases; bases outside gene matches: 8. With autoimmune disease history or systemic immunosuppression, patients were excluded. This sequence joins TRBV19 and TRBJ2-1; 15 bases are shared with TRBD2. The sample in question was CD4+ or CD8+ T cells sorted from blood, obtained in a trial of the OX40 agonist ivuxolimab. The sequence was obtained from an adult with an advanced solid tumor such as melanoma, head and neck, liver or kidney cancer. As DNA, the CDR3 is TGTGCCAGTAGTCCCGGGACTAGCGGGGGGTCCGGCTACAATGAGCAGTTCTTC. Translating it yields CASSPGTSGGSGYNEQFF.